Below, one T cell receptor (beta chain) is given with its context. This sample is drawn from a study of blood T cells in healthy people across ages. The second PCR ran about 6 to 12 cycles with a sample-barcoded 5' primer and J-beta primers. All cDNA molecules were each tagged by a template-switch adaptor with 12 random nucleotides. MiXCR, run by TCRdb on the 5' RACE reads, gives a single entry per CDR3 protein. Of 550,000 to 600,000 distinct CDR3 sequences listed, 25% to 30% were seen once; the top ten hold around 20%. Trimming left V 2 bases short and J 2 bases short, with 6 bases between. Germline V gene lookup returns CDR1 MNHNS and CDR2 SASEGT. The CDR3 is 13 residues long.

The V gene is TRBV6-1, the J gene TRBJ1-2; D is unresolved. Specimen: blood. The origin of this receptor is a woman in her 70s in good health. DNA of the CDR3: TGTGCCAGCAGTGAAAGGGAAAACTATGGCTACACCTTC. Amino acids: CASSERENYGYTF.